The clone carrying this T cell receptor (beta chain) has just one count. The antigen is undetermined. Amplification yielded TCR beta CDR3 regions, with RNA transcripts as the source. Initially, a first-round RT-PCR of the TCR CDR3 employed the HTBI primer set. TCRdb re-called the multiplex PCR reads with MiXCR, one entry per CDR3 protein. The repertoire holds 92,000 or so distinct CDR3 sequences, with about half as singletons. Exclusion criteria comprised uncontrolled infection, other autoimmune disease, pregnancy or lactation. These data belong to a study of T cells in Graves' hyperthyroidism and ophthalmopathy. Study-wide findings and caveats: Most expanded thyroid clonotypes above 0.001 also appeared in blood.

This CDR3 is 16 amino acids long. The V segment lost 5 bases and the J segment 4 bases; nucleotides outside the gene matches: 10. Germline V gene lookup returns CDR1 SNHLY and CDR2 FYNNEI. This sequence was found in a woman between 40 and 55 years old with Graves' hyperthyroidism. Material: blood. The chain carries TRBV2 and TRBJ1-4, with 7 positions matching TRBD1. The CDR3 coding sequence is TGTGCCAGCAGTTTAACTACAGGGGCGGGTAATGAAAAACTGTTTTTT. Its protein is CASSLTTGAGNEKLFF.